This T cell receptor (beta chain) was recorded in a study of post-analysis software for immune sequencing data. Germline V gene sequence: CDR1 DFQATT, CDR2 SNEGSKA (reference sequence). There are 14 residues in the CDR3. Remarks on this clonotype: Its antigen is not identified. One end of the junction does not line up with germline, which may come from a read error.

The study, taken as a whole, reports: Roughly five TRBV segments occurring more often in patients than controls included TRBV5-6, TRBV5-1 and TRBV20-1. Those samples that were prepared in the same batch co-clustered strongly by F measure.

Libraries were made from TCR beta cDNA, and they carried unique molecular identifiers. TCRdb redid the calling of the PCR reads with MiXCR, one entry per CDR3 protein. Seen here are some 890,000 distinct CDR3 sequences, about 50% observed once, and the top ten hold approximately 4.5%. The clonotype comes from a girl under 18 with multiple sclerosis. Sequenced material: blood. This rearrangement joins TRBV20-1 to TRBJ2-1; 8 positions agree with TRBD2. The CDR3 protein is CSAGLAGSCNEQFF. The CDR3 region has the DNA TGCAGTGCCGGACTAGCTGGCTCCTGCAATGAGCAGTTCTTC.